The next 20 T cell receptor beta chains were all read from a single sample in a study of shared clonotypes between healthy human individuals (TCRdb year 2020). The library was prepared using the immunoSEQ multiplex PCR assay. Entries here come from immuneACCESS through TCRdb and include only in-frame sequences with V and J called. Some clones fail to appear in such tables; in the studies checked, an unresolved V gene covers under half of the shortfall, and the cause of the remainder is unknown. In all, the sample holds 2 million to 2.5 million clones, and 85% to 95% of those were seen once. 0.39% of the sample goes to the ten largest clones. Material for sequencing was naive CD4+ T cells from PBMCs. The cell subset or site label corresponds to: CD45RA+ positively selected. These receptors were taken from a man between 18 and 29 years old in good health. Some clones in this sample may be carry-over from other donors' samples.

The chain has TRBV11-2 and TRBJ1-1; D is uncertain. CDR3 length: 13 amino acids. Germline V gives CDR1 SGHAT, CDR2 FQNNGV. Between the trimmed V and J ends, which lost 2 bases and 3 bases, there was a span of 7 bases. The CDR3 is CASSLRADTEAFF. The CDR3 region has the DNA TGTGCCAGCAGCTTACGGGCGGACACTGAAGCTTTCTTT.

The gene calls are TRBV5-1 and TRBJ2-5, with 7 positions matching TRBD2. V lost 1 base and J lost 5; bases outside the gene matches: 2. The CDR3 has 13 amino acids. Germline V gives CDR1 SGHRS, CDR2 YFSETQ. The CDR3 loop reads CASSLSLAETQYF. The CDR3 bases are TGCGCCAGCAGCTTGTCACTAGCGGAGACCCAGTACTTC.

This chain links TRBV28 with TRBJ1-2; 7 bases are shared with TRBD1. Germline V gives CDR1 MDHEN, CDR2 SYDVKM. This CDR3 is built from 16 residues. V shed 5 bases and J 0 bases; nucleotides not matched to a gene: 9. In nucleotides, the CDR3 is TGTGCCAGCAGTCCTCAGGGGGGCAGAGCTAACTATGGCTACACCTTC. Its protein product is CASSPQGGRANYGYTF.

The CDR3 loop is CASSYRPGGVNEKLFF. The CDR3 DNA follows: TGTGCCAGCAGCTACCGTCCGGGGGGAGTAAATGAAAAACTGTTTTTT. V usage is TRBV27 and J usage is TRBJ1-4, with D possibly matching TRBD1 (5 bases). Germline CDR1 reads MNHEY; CDR2 reads SMNVEV (reference sequence). The CDR3 runs 16 residues. V lost 6 bases and J lost 5, with 19 bases in between.

The chain employs TRBV28 and TRBJ2-3; TRBD1 might be the D (6 bases). Germline V lookup: CDR1 MDHEN, CDR2 SYDVKM. The CDR3 totals 15 residues. The V and J ends lost 2 bases and 6 bases respectively, with 15 bases between them. CDR3 DNA: TGTGCCAGCAGTTTAGCCAGGGGCGGACCGGATACGCAGTATTTT. This codes for CASSLARGGPDTQYF.

The chain links TRBV7-3 to TRBJ2-1; D may correspond to TRBD1 or TRBD2 (6 bases each). The V end lost 2 bases, the J end lost 7 bases, and 15 bases lay between the germline ends. CDR1 is SGHTA, CDR2 FQGTGA, per germline. The CDR3 spans 15 residues. CDR3 sequence (DNA): TGTGCCAGCAGCTTAGGGGGGACAAGAAGGAATGAGCAGTTCTTC. This encodes CASSLGGTRRNEQFF.

The genes are TRBV2 and TRBJ1-2; D remains unclear. Between the trimmed V and J ends, which lost 3 bases and 0 bases, there was a span of 14 bases. CDR1 and CDR2 (germline): SNHLY, FYNNEI. This CDR3 has 16 residues. CDR3: CASSELGRASNYGYTF. In nucleotides, the CDR3 is TGTGCCAGCAGTGAGTTAGGCAGAGCCTCTAACTATGGCTACACCTTC.

This clone was picked up one time. The chain recombines TRBV28 with TRBJ2-3; D is tentatively TRBD1 or TRBD2 (5 bases each). CDR3 length equals 16 residues. Trimming removed 6 bases from V and 6 bases from J, with 22 bases in between. The germline V gene has CDR1 MDHEN and CDR2 SYDVKM. Here the CDR3 DNA reads TGTGCCAGCAGAAAAAGGGACCGATCAATGCGCGATACGCAGTATTTT. The encoded protein is CASRKRDRSMRDTQYF. Complete variable domain (other parts from reference TRBV28 and TRBJ2-3): DVKVTQSSRYLVKRTGEKVFLECVQDMDHENMFWYRQDPGLGLRLIYFSYDVKMKEKGDIPEGYSVSREKKERFSLILESASTNQTSMYLCASRKRDRSMRDTQYFGPGTRLTVL.

CDR3 DNA: TGTGCCAGCAGCCCGGGACACCAATACCCTTATGGCTACACCTTC. Its translation is CASSPGHQYPYGYTF. This chain connects TRBV7-3 to TRBJ1-2; D possibly corresponds to TRBD1 (6 bases). The germline V and J ends were trimmed by 5 bases and 5 bases, with 18 bases remaining between them. From germline, CDR1 is SGHTA and CDR2 FQGTGA. This CDR3 comprises 15 residues.

The rearrangement uses TRBV30 and TRBJ2-1; D is unclear. The CDR3 contains 13 residues. Trimming removed 5 bases at V and 8 bases at J, with 16 bases between. Germline values: CDR1 GTSNPN, CDR2 SVGIG (reference sequence). This CDR3 reads CAWGFAVSDEQFF. The CDR3 nucleotides read TGTGCCTGGGGTTTCGCGGTCTCCGATGAGCAGTTCTTC.

The V gene is TRBV5-1, the J gene TRBJ1-1; 7 bases fit TRBD1. This CDR3 is built from 17 residues. The J segment lost 1 base and the V segment lost 0 bases, leaving 9 bases of the junction unmatched. Germline V gives CDR1 SGHRS, CDR2 YFSETQ. CDR3 protein: CASSLEGAGQWNTEAFF. DNA for the CDR3: TGCGCCAGCAGCTTGGAGGGGGCGGGACAATGGAACACTGAAGCTTTCTTT. The complete variable domain, with remaining parts taken from reference TRBV5-1 and TRBJ1-1, reads KAGVTQTPRYLIKTRGQQVTLSCSPISGHRSVSWYQQTPGQGLQFLFEYFSETQRNKGNFPGRFSGRQFSNSRSEMNVSTLELGDSALYLCASSLEGAGQWNTEAFFGQGTRLTVV.

This sequence joins TRBV25-1 and TRBJ2-5; D possibly corresponds to TRBD1 (6 bases). V was pared by 2 bases and J by 4 bases, with 17 bases between. The CDR3 totals 16 residues. Germline V gene data show CDR1 as MGHDK and CDR2 as SYGVNS. The CDR3 region is CASSEGSGARGETQYF. In DNA form, the CDR3 reads TGTGCCAGCAGTGAAGGGTCAGGGGCGAGGGGAGAGACCCAGTACTTC.

The V gene is TRBV5-6, the J gene TRBJ1-1; TRBD1 matches 8 bases. The length of the CDR3 is 17 residues. Germline-derived CDR1 and CDR2 are SGHDT and YYEEEE. The V gene end was trimmed by 0 bases and the J gene end by 5 bases; junction bases not matched to a gene: 12. The CDR3 DNA sequence: TGTGCCAGCAGCTTGGATAAGGGGACAGGCTACAAAACTGAAGCTTTCTTT. Protein sequence: CASSLDKGTGYKTEAFF.

On this clone: Within the sample, other DNA sequences also encode this same CDR3. The CDR3 nucleotides are TGTGCCAGCAGCTTAGTGGGCGGCAATCAGCCCCAGCATTTT. It specifies CASSLVGGNQPQHF. The chain employs TRBV11-2 and TRBJ1-5, with D unclear. V was shortened by 1 base and J by 2 bases, with 6 bases between the two germline ends. This CDR3 region has 14 residues. CDR1 is SGHAT, CDR2 FQNNGV, per germline.

The CDR3: CASKGGTDTQYF. For the CDR3, the DNA is TGTGCCAGTAAAGGTGGCACAGATACGCAGTATTTT. This chain joins TRBV19 and TRBJ2-3; unclear D gene. The CDR3 length is 12 residues. V lost 7 bases to trimming and J lost 1 base, with 6 bases between them. Germline assignment: CDR1 LNHDA and CDR2 SQIVND (reference sequence).

This chain uses TRBV6-5 with TRBJ1-2; no clear D. The V end lost 5 bases, the J end lost 8 bases, and 12 bases lay between the germline ends. The CDR3 sequence is 12 residues long. The germline CDR1 and CDR2 sequences are MNHEY and SVGAGI. The CDR3 DNA reads TGTGCCAGCAGTAGATCTGGTGGGGGCTACACCTTC. This translates into CASSRSGGGYTF.

CDR3 in amino acids: CASSPIRGIGYEQYF. As DNA, the CDR3 is TGTGCCAGCAGCCCTATAAGGGGGATCGGGTACGAGCAGTACTTC. The rearrangement links TRBV14 to TRBJ2-7; perhaps TRBD1 as D (6 bases). The CDR3 runs to 15 residues. The germline V gene encodes CDR1 SGHDN and CDR2 FVKESK. The V end was cut by 4 bases, the J end by 4 bases, with 17 bases between.

The V and J genes are TRBV7-9 and TRBJ2-1; 8 nucleotides align to TRBD2. Losses at the gene ends were 5 bases for V and 6 bases for J; bases not matched to a gene: 9. CDR1 is SEHNR, CDR2 FQNEAQ, per germline (reference sequence). CDR3 length: 15 residues. CDR3 amino acids: CASSHQRAGVNEQFF. CDR3 in DNA: TGTGCCAGCAGCCACCAGCGAGCGGGAGTCAATGAGCAGTTCTTC.

The chain combines TRBV19 with TRBJ1-4, with TRBD1 as a possible D gene (5 bases). This CDR3 is built from 15 residues. Trimming left V 4 bases short and J 7 bases short, with 16 bases between. Germline lookup yields CDR1 LNHDA and CDR2 SQIVND (reference sequence). CDR3 in DNA: TGTGCCAGTAGTACCCGTGACGGGGGTAGTGAAAAACTGTTTTTT. This gives the protein CASSTRDGGSEKLFF. Drawing the rest from reference TRBV19 and TRBJ1-4, the complete variable domain is DGGITQSPKYLFRKEGQNVTLSCEQNLNHDAMYWYRQDPGQGLRLIYYSQIVNDFQKGDIAEGYSVSREKKESFPLTVTSAQKNPTAFYLCASSTRDGGSEKLFFGSGTQLSVL.

The rearrangement joins TRBV5-1 to TRBJ2-4; D uncertain. Trimming pared 5 bases from V and 0 bases from J, leaving 9 bases between. The germline CDR1 and CDR2 sequences are SGHRS and YFSETQ. The CDR3 consists of 14 residues. Written as DNA, the CDR3 is TGCGCCAGCAGAGAGACGGTAGCCAAAAACATTCAGTACTTC. It yields the protein CASRETVAKNIQYF. The full variable domain, rest sourced from reference TRBV5-1 and TRBJ2-4, is KAGVTQTPRYLIKTRGQQVTLSCSPISGHRSVSWYQQTPGQGLQFLFEYFSETQRNKGNFPGRFSGRQFSNSRSEMNVSTLELGDSALYLCASRETVAKNIQYFGAGTRLSVL.